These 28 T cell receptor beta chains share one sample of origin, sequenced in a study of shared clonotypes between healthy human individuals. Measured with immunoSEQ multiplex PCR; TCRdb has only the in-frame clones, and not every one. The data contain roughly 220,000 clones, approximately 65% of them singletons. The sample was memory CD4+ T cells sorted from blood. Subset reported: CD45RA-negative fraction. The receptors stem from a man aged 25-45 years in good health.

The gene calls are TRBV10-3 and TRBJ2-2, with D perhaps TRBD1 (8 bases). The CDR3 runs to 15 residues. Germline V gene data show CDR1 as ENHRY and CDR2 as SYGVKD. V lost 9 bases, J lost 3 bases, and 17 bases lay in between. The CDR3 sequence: CAISTGGGDTGELFF. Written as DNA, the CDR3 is TGTGCCATTTCAACAGGGGGAGGGGACACCGGGGAGCTGTTTTTT.

The CDR3 DNA reads as TGTGCCAGCAGCTTGTCTCCAGGGGGGAGCCGGAGGCTCTACAATGAGCAGTTCTTC. Protein sequence: CASSLSPGGSRRLYNEQFF. V usage is TRBV7-9 and J usage is TRBJ2-1, with a possible D match to TRBD1 (7 bases). With 3 bases removed from V and 3 bases from J, the gap between germline ends came to 24 bases. The CDR3 totals 19 residues. In germline, CDR1 is SEHNR, CDR2 FQNEAQ (reference sequence).

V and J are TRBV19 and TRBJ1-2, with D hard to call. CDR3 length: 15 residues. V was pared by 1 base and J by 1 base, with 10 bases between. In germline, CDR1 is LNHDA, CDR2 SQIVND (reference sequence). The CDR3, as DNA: TGTGCCAGTAGTATAGGTCGGGAAGTTAACTATGGCTACACCTTC. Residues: CASSIGREVNYGYTF.

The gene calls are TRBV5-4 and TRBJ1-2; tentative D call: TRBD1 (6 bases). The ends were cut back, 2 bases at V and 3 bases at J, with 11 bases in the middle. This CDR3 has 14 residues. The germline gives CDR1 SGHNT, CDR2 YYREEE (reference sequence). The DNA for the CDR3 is TGTGCCAGCAGCTTCAAGGGGGTCGACTATGGCTACACCTTC. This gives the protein CASSFKGVDYGYTF.

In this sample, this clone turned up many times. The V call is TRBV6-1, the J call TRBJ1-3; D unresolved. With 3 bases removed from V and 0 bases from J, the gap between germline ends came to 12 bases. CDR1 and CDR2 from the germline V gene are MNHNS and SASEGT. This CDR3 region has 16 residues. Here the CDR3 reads CASSDLAATSGNTIYF. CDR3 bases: TGTGCCAGCAGTGACTTAGCGGCTACCTCTGGAAACACCATATATTTT.

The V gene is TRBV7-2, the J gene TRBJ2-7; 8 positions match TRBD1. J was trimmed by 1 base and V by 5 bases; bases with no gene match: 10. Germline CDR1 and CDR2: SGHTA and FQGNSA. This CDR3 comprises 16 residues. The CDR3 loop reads CASSSLPRGQSYEQYF. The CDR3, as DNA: TGTGCCAGCAGCAGCCTCCCCAGGGGGCAGTCCTACGAGCAGTACTTC.

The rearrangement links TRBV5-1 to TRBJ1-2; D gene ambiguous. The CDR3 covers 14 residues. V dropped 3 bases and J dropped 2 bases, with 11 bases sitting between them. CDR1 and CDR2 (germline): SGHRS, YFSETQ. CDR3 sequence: CASSSLTGNYGYTF. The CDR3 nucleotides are TGCGCCAGCAGCTCGTTGACGGGGAACTATGGCTACACCTTC. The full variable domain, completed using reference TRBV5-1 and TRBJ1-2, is KAGVTQTPRYLIKTRGQQVTLSCSPISGHRSVSWYQQTPGQGLQFLFEYFSETQRNKGNFPGRFSGRQFSNSRSEMNVSTLELGDSALYLCASSSLTGNYGYTFGSGTRLTVV.

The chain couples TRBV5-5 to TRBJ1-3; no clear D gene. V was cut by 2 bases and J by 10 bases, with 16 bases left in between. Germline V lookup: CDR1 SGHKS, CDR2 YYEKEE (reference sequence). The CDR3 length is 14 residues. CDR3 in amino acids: CASSLIGETRTIYF. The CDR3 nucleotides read TGTGCCAGCAGCTTAATCGGGGAAACACGGACCATATATTTT.

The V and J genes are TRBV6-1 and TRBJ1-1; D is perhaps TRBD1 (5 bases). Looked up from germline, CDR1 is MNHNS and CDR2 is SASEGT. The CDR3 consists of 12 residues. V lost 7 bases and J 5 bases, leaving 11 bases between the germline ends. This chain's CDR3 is CASTSGGTEAFF. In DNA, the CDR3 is TGTGCCAGCACTTCCGGGGGTACTGAAGCTTTCTTT.

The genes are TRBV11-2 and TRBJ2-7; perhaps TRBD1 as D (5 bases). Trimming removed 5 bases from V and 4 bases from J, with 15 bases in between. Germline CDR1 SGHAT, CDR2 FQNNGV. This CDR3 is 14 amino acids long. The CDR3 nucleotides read TGTGCCAGCAGCAAGACAGCCTTCCTGTACGAGCAGTACTTC. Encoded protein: CASSKTAFLYEQYF. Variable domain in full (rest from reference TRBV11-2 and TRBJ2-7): EAGVAQSPRYKIIEKRQSVAFWCNPISGHATLYWYQQILGQGPKLLIQFQNNGVVDDSQLPKDRFSAERLKGVDSTLKIQPAKLEDSAVYLCASSKTAFLYEQYFGPGTRLTVT.

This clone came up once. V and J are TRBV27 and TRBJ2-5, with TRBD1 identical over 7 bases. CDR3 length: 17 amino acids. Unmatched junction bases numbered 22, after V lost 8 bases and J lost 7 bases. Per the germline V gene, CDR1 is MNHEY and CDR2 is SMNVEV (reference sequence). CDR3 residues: CASAVGLLGQPRVTQYF. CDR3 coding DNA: TGTGCCAGCGCCGTCGGGTTGCTGGGACAGCCAAGAGTGACCCAGTACTTC.

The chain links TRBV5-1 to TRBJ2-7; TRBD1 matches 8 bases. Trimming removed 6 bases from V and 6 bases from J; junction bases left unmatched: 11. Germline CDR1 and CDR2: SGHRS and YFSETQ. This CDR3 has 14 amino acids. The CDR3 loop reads CASTIFDTGGEQYF. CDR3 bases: TGCGCCAGCACCATCTTCGACACAGGGGGCGAGCAGTACTTC.

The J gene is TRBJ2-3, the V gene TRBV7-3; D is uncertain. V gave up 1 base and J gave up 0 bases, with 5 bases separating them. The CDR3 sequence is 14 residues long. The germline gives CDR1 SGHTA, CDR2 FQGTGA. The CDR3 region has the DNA TGTGCCAGCAGCTTAAACCCGAGCACAGATACGCAGTATTTT. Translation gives CASSLNPSTDTQYF. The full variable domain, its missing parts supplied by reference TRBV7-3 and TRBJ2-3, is GAGVSQTPSNKVTEKGKYVELRCDPISGHTALYWYRQSLGQGPEFLIYFQGTGAADDSGLPNDRFFAVRPEGSVSTLKIQRTERGDSAVYLCASSLNPSTDTQYFGPGTRLTVL.

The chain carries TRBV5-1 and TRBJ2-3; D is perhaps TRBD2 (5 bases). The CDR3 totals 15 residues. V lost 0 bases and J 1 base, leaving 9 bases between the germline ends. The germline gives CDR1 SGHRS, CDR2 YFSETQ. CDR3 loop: CASSLEGGRTDTQYF. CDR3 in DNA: TGCGCCAGCAGCTTGGAAGGCGGGCGCACAGATACGCAGTATTTT.

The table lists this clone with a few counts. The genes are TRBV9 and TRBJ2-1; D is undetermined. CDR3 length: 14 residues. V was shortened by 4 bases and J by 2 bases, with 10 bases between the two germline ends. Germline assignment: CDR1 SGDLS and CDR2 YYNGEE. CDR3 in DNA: TGTGCCAGCAGCCCATCCGTGACCTACAATGAGCAGTTCTTC. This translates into CASSPSVTYNEQFF.

Here the CDR3 DNA reads TGTGCCAGCAGTCCGACAGGGCCCTCCTCCTACAATGAGCAGTTCTTC. It yields the protein CASSPTGPSSYNEQFF. The chain joins TRBV27 to TRBJ2-1; 7 nucleotides line up with TRBD1. Per the germline V gene, CDR1 is MNHEY and CDR2 is SMNVEV (reference sequence). CDR3 length: 16 amino acids. J gave up 0 bases and V 5 bases, and 7 bases lay outside the gene matches.

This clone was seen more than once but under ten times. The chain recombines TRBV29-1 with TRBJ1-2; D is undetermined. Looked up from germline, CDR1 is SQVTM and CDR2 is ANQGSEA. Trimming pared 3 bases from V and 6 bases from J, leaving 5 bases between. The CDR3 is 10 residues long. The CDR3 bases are TGCAGCGTTGACATTGATGGCTACACCTTC. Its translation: CSVDIDGYTF. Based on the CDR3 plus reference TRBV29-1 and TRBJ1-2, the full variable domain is SAVISQKPSRDICQRGTSLTIQCQVDSQVTMMFWYRQQPGQSLTLIATANQGSEATYESGFVIDKFPISRPNLTFSTLTVSNMSPEDSSIYLCSVDIDGYTFGSGTRLTVV.

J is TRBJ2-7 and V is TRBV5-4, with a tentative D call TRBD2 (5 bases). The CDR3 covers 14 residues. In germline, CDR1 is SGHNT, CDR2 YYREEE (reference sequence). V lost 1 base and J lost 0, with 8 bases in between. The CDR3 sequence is CASSLSSSSYEQYF. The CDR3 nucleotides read TGTGCCAGCAGCTTGTCTAGCAGCTCCTACGAGCAGTACTTC.

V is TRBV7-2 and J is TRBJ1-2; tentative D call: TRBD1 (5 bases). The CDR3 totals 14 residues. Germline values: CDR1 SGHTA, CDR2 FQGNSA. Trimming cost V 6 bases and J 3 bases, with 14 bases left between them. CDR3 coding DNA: TGTGCCAGCAGTCCCCAAGGGACGGACTATGGCTACACCTTC. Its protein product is CASSPQGTDYGYTF.

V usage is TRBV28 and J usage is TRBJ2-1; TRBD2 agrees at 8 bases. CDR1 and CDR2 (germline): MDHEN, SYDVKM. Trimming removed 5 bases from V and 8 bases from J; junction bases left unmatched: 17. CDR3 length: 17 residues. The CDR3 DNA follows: TGTGCCAGCAGTCCGACTTTCCCGGACGGGAGGGTTGATGAGCAGTTCTTC. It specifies CASSPTFPDGRVDEQFF.

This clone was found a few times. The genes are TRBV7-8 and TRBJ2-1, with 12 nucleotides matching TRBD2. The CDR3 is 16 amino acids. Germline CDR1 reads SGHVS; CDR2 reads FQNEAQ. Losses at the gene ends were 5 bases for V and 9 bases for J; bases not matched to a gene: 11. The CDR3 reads CASSRNLAGGPGEQFF. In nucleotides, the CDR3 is TGTGCCAGCAGCCGGAACCTAGCGGGAGGGCCGGGTGAGCAGTTCTTC.

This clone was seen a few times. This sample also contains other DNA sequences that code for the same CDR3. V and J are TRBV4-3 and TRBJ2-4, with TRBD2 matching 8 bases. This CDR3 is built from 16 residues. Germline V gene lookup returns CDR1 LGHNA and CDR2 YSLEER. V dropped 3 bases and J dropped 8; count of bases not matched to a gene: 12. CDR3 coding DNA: TGCGCCAGCAGCCACACGACTAGCCGGGGGGGGTACATTCAGTACTTC. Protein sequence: CASSHTTSRGGYIQYF.

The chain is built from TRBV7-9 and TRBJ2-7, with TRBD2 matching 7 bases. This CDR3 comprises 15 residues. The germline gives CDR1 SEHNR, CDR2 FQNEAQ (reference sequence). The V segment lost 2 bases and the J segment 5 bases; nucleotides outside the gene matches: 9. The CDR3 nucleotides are TGTGCCAGCAGCTTAAATATCCTTGCGGGGGACGAGCAGTACTTC. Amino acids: CASSLNILAGDEQYF.

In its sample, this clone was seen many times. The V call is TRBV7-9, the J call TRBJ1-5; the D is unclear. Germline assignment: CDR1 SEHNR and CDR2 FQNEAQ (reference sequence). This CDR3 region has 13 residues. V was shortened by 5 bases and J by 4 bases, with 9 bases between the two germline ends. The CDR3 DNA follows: TGTGCCAGCAGCCCCCGCCGTAATCAGCCCCAGCATTTT. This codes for CASSPRRNQPQHF.

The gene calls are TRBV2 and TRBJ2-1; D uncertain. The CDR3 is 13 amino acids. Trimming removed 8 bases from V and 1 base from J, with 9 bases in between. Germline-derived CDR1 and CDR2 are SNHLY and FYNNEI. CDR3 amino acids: CASLLGSYNEQFF. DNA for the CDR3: TGTGCCAGCTTGCTAGGGTCCTACAATGAGCAGTTCTTC.

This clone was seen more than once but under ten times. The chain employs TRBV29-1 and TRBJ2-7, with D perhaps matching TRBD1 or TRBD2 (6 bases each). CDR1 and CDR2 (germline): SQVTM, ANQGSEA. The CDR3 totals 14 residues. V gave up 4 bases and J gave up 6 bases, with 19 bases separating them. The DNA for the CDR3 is TGCAGCGTTGGACACCGGGGGCTAGTCGGCGAGCAGTACTTC. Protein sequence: CSVGHRGLVGEQYF.

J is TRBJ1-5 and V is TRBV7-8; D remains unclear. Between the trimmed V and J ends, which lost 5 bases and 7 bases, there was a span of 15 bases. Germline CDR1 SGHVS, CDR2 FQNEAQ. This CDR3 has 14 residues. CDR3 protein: CASSLQIRNQPQHF. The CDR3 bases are TGTGCCAGCAGCCTACAGATCCGGAACCAGCCCCAGCATTTT.

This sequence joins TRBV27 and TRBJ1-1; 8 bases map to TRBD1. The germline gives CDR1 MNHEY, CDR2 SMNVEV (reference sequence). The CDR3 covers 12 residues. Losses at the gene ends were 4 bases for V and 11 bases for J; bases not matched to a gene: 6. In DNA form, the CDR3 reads TGTGCCAGCAGTTCGGGCAGGGGGCTGGCTTTCTTT. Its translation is CASSSGRGLAFF.